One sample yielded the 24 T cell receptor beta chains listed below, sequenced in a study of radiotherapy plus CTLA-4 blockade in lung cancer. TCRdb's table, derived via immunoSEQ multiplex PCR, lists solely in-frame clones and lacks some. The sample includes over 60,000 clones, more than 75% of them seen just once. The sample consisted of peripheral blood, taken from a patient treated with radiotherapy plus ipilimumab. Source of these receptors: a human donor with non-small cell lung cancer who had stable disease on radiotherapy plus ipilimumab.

The DNA of the CDR3 is TGCGCCAGCAGCTTGTTAGGAGTCGGGGGAGCGGGAATCGTCGACGAGCAGTACTTC. Amino acids: CASSLLGVGGAGIVDEQYF. The chain uses TRBV5-1 and TRBJ2-7; 7 bases match TRBD2. Germline CDR1 and CDR2: SGHRS and YFSETQ. The CDR3 is 19 residues long. V shed 1 base and J 5 bases; nucleotides not matched to a gene: 21.

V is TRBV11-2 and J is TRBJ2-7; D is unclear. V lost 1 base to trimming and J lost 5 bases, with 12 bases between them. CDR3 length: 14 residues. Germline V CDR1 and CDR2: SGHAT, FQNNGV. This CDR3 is CASSLARQSDEQYF. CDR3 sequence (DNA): TGTGCCAGCAGCTTAGCTCGTCAATCAGACGAGCAGTACTTC.

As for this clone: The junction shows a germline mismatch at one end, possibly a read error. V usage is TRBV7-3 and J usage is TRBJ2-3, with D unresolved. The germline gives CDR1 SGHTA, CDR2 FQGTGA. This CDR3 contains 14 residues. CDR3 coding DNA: TGTGCCAGCAGCTTATTGGTCCTCACATATACGCAGTATTTT. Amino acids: CASSLLVLTYTQYF.

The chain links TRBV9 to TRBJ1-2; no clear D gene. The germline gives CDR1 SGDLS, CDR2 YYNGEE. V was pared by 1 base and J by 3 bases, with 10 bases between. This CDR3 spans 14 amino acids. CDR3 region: CASSVSGGDYGYTF. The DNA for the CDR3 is TGTGCCAGCAGCGTAAGCGGCGGAGACTATGGCTACACCTTC.

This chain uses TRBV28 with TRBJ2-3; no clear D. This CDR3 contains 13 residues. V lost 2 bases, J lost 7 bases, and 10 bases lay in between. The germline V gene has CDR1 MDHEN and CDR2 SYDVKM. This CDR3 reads CASSLSLGNTQYF. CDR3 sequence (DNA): TGTGCCAGCAGTTTAAGTCTAGGGAATACGCAGTATTTT.

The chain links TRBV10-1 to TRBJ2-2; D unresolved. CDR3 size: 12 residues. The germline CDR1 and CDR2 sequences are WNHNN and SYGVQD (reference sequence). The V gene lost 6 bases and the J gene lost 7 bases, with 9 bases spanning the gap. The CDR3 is CASRSVYGELFF. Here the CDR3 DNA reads TGCGCCAGCAGAAGTGTGTACGGGGAGCTGTTTTTT.

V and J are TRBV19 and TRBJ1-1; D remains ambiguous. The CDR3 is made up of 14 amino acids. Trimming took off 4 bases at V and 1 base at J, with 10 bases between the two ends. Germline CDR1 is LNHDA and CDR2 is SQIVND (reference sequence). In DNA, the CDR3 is TGTGCCAGTAGTACTGGGCGGCCGAACACTGAAGCTTTCTTT. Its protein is CASSTGRPNTEAFF.

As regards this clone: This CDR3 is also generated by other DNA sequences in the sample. The CDR3 is CASSVTGGSTEAFF. The CDR3 coding sequence is TGTGCCAGCAGCGTAACCGGGGGAAGCACTGAAGCTTTCTTT. The rearrangement uses TRBV6-4 and TRBJ1-1; D is perhaps TRBD1 (5 bases). This CDR3 has 14 residues. Germline-derived CDR1 and CDR2 are MRHNA and SNTAGT. V was trimmed by 6 bases and J by 4 bases, leaving 15 bases between them.

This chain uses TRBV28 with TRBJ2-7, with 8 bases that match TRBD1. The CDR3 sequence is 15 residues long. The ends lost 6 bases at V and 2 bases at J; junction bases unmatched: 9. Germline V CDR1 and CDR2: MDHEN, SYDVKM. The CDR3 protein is CASRSGQGNAYEQYF. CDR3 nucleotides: TGTGCCAGCAGATCCGGACAGGGAAACGCCTACGAGCAGTACTTC.

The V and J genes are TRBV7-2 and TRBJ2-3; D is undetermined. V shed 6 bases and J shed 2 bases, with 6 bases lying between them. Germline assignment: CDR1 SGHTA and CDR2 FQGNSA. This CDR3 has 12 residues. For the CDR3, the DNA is TGTGCCAGCAGGCCTTTCACAGATACGCAGTATTTT. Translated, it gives CASRPFTDTQYF.

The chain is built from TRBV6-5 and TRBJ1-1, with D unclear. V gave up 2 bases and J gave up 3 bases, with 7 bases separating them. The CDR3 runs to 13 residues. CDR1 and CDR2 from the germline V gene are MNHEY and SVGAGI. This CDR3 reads CASSYEGYTEAFF. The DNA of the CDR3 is TGTGCCAGCAGTTACGAGGGTTACACTGAAGCTTTCTTT.

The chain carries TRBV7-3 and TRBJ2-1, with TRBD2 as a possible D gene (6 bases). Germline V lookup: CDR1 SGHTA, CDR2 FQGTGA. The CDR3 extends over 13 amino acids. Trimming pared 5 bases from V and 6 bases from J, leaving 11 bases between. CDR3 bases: TGTGCCAGCAGCCCGGGACTTTTCAATGAGCAGTTCTTC. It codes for CASSPGLFNEQFF.

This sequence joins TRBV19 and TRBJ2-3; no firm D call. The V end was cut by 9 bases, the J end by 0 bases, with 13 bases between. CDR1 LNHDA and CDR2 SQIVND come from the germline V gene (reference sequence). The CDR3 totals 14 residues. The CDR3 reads CASRSDSSTDTQYF. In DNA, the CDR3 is TGTGCCAGCCGTTCAGATTCTAGCACAGATACGCAGTATTTT.

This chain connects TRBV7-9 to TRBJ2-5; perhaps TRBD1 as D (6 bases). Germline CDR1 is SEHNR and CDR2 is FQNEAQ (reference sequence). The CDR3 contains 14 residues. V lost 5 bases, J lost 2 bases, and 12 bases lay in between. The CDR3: CASSGTWSQETQYF. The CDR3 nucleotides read TGTGCCAGCAGCGGGACATGGAGTCAAGAGACCCAGTACTTC.

The CDR3 bases are TGTGCCAGCAGCCCCGGGCAGCAAAACATTCAGTACTTC. Translation gives CASSPGQQNIQYF. V gene TRBV12-1 combines with J gene TRBJ2-4. TRBV12-1 constitutes a pseudogene. This CDR3 has 13 residues.

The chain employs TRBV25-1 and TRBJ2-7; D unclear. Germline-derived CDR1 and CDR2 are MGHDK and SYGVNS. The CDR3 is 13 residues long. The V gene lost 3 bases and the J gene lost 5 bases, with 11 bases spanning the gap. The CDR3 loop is CASSDHPTDEQYF. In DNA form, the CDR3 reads TGTGCCAGCAGTGATCACCCAACGGACGAGCAGTACTTC.

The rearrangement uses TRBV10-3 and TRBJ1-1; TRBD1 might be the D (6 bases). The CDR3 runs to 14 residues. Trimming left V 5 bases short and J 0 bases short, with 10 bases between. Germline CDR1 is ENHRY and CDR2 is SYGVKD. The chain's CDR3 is CAISWTDMNTEAFF. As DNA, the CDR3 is TGTGCCATCAGTTGGACAGACATGAACACTGAAGCTTTCTTT.

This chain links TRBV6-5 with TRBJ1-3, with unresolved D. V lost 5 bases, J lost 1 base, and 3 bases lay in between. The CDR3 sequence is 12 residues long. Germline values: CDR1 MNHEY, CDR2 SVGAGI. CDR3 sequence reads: CASSPSGNTIYF. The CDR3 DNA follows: TGTGCCAGCAGTCCATCTGGAAACACCATATATTTT.

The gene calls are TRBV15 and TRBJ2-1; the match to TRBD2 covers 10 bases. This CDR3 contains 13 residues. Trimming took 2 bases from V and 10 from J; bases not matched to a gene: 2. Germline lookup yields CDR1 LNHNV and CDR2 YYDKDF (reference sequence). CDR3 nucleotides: TGTGCCACCAGCAGACAACTAGCGGGGGAGCAGTTCTTC. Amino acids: CATSRQLAGEQFF.

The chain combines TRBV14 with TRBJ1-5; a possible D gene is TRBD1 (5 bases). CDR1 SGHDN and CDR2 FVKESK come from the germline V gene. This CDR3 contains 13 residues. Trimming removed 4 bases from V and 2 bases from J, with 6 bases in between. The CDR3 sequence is CASSPRGNQPQHF. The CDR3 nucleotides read TGTGCCAGCAGCCCCAGGGGCAATCAGCCCCAGCATTTT.

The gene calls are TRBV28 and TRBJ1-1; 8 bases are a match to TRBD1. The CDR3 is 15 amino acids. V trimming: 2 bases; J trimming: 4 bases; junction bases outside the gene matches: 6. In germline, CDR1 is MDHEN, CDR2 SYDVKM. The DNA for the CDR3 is TGTGCCAGCAGTTTACATGGACAGGGCGTCACTGAAGCTTTCTTT. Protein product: CASSLHGQGVTEAFF.

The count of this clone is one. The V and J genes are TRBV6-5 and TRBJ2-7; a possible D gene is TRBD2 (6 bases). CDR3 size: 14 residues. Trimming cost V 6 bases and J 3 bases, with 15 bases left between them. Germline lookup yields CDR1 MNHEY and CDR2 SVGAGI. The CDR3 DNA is TGTGCCAGCAGCCTTCCGGGACTCAGCTACGAGCAGTACTTC. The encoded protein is CASSLPGLSYEQYF.

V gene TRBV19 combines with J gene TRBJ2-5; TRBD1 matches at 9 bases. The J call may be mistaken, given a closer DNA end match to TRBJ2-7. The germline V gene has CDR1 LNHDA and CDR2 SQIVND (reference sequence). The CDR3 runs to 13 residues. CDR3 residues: CARGQGKGYEQYF. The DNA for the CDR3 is TGTGCCAGAGGACAGGGGAAGGGCTACGAGCAGTACTTC.

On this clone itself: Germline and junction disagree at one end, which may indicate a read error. Here the CDR3 reads CASSPPGQNAEAFF. The CDR3 nucleotides are TGTGCCAGCAGTCCGCCGGGCCAGAACGCTGAAGCTTTCTTT. This chain uses TRBV28 with TRBJ1-1; D remains ambiguous. This CDR3 spans 14 amino acids. Germline-derived CDR1 and CDR2 are MDHEN and SYDVKM.